The 14 T cell receptor beta chains presented below share a single source sample, sequenced in a study of blood T cell repertoires in COVID-19. Method: immunoSEQ multiplex PCR; TCRdb's copy keeps in-frame clones and lacks some. The sample includes 36,000 or so clones, approximately 90% of them seen just once. The sample was peripheral blood. These receptors all stem from a human donor in a cohort sampled during active COVID-19.

The J gene is TRBJ2-2, the V gene TRBV28; 8 bases are a match to TRBD1. With V trimmed by 3 bases and J by 5 bases, 5 bases remained unmatched. Germline CDR1 is MDHEN and CDR2 is SYDVKM. CDR3 length: 15 residues. CDR3 DNA: TGTGCCAGCAGTTTTCTACAGGGGGGTACCGGGGAGCTGTTTTTT. Its protein is CASSFLQGGTGELFF.

This chain uses TRBV7-6 with TRBJ1-1; 9 positions agree with TRBD1. The CDR3 length is 19 residues. V trimming: 7 bases; J trimming: 0 bases; junction bases outside the gene matches: 18. Germline values: CDR1 SGHVS, CDR2 FNYEAQ. CDR3 sequence: CASTHGTGLSPSLNTEAFF. The CDR3 DNA follows: TGTGCCAGCACCCATGGGACAGGGTTAAGTCCTTCCCTGAACACTGAAGCTTTCTTT.

The genes are TRBV3-1 (or the pseudogene TRBV3-2) and TRBJ2-7; no clear D. This CDR3 spans 16 amino acids. V was cut by 3 bases and J by 3 bases, with 18 bases left in between. Germline V gene sequence: CDR1 LGHDT, CDR2 YNNKEL (reference sequence). CDR3 residues: CASSHVGGARGYEQYF. The CDR3 DNA sequence: TGTGCCAGCAGCCACGTTGGTGGAGCTAGAGGCTACGAGCAGTACTTC.

V gene TRBV5-1 combines with J gene TRBJ2-7; the D gene is possibly TRBD2 (5 bases). The V end was cut by 0 bases, the J end by 1 base, with 8 bases between. Germline CDR1 is SGHRS and CDR2 is YFSETQ. This CDR3 region has 14 residues. Here the CDR3 reads CASSLEGGSYEQYF. The DNA for the CDR3 is TGCGCCAGCAGCTTGGAAGGCGGGTCCTACGAGCAGTACTTC.

The chain recombines TRBV7-8 with TRBJ2-1, with 8 nucleotides matching TRBD1. V shed 5 bases and J 6 bases; nucleotides not matched to a gene: 6. CDR3 size: 14 residues. CDR1 and CDR2 from the germline V gene are SGHVS and FQNEAQ. DNA for the CDR3: TGTGCCAGCAGCGACAGGGGTGTTAGCAATGAGCAGTTCTTC. It yields the protein CASSDRGVSNEQFF.

This clone was observed a single time. The genes are TRBV6-5 and TRBJ2-1, with D possibly TRBD2 on 6 matching bases. The CDR3 covers 13 residues. From germline, CDR1 is MNHEY and CDR2 SVGAGI. Between the trimmed V and J ends, which lost 7 bases and 7 bases, there was a span of 14 bases. The CDR3 DNA reads TGTGCCAGCACTGGGACTCCCCTAAATGAGCAGTTCTTC. Protein product: CASTGTPLNEQFF.

The chain uses TRBV20-1 and TRBJ2-5; possible D gene TRBD2, 5 bases. V lost 6 bases and J 4 bases, leaving 9 bases between the germline ends. Per germline, CDR1 DFQATT and CDR2 SNEGSKA (reference sequence). The CDR3 has 11 residues. CDR3 bases: TGCAGTGCATCGAGGGCAGAGACCCAGTACTTC. Its translation: CSASRAETQYF.

This sequence joins TRBV9 and TRBJ2-7; 9 positions match TRBD1. V trimming: 0 bases; J trimming: 2 bases; junction bases outside the gene matches: 0. This CDR3 has 14 amino acids. In germline, CDR1 is SGDLS, CDR2 YYNGEE. In nucleotides, the CDR3 is TGTGCCAGCAGCGTAGGACAGGGGGCCTACGAGCAGTACTTC. As protein: CASSVGQGAYEQYF.

This clone has a handful of counts. V usage is TRBV6-2 or TRBV6-3 and J usage is TRBJ1-2; D not resolved. Germline values: CDR1 MNHEY, CDR2 SVGEGT. This CDR3 has 12 residues. Trimming took off 2 bases at V and 8 bases at J, with 9 bases between the two ends. The CDR3: CASSYEGKGYTF. The DNA of the CDR3 is TGTGCCAGCAGTTACGAGGGAAAGGGCTACACCTTC.

This chain connects TRBV7-2 to TRBJ1-2; 8 bases are a match to TRBD1. Per the germline V gene, CDR1 is SGHTA and CDR2 is FQGNSA. CDR3 length: 14 residues. Germline trimming cut 3 bases from V and 6 bases from J; bases unmatched to any gene: 6. CDR3 residues: CASSFYQGADGYTF. Here the CDR3 DNA reads TGTGCCAGCAGCTTTTATCAGGGGGCGGATGGCTACACCTTC.

The gene calls are TRBV30 and TRBJ1-5, with 8 bases identical to TRBD1. This CDR3 spans 16 amino acids. V gave up 1 base and J gave up 2 bases; unmatched junction bases: 7. In germline, CDR1 is GTSNPN, CDR2 SVGIG (reference sequence). The CDR3 sequence: CAWSAGGTGGNQPQHF. The CDR3 DNA sequence: TGTGCCTGGAGTGCTGGGGGGACAGGAGGCAATCAGCCCCAGCATTTT. Variable domain in full (rest from reference TRBV30 and TRBJ1-5): SQTIHQWPATLVQPVGSPLSLECTVEGTSNPNLYWYRQAAGRGLQLLFYSVGIGQISSEVPQNLSASRPQDRQFILSSKKLLLSDSGFYLCAWSAGGTGGNQPQHFGDGTRLSIL.

The chain recombines TRBV29-1 with TRBJ2-1; 13 nucleotides match TRBD2. Trimming took 7 bases from V and 9 from J; bases not matched to a gene: 12. Germline CDR1 SQVTM, CDR2 ANQGSEA. The CDR3 is made up of 15 amino acids. The CDR3 is CSGGNGLAGVSEQFF. In DNA, the CDR3 is TGCAGCGGAGGAAACGGACTAGCGGGAGTTTCTGAGCAGTTCTTC.

The V call is TRBV2, the J call TRBJ2-3; 12 bases map to TRBD2. Germline loops: CDR1 SNHLY, CDR2 FYNNEI. This CDR3 contains 15 residues. Trimming removed 6 bases from V and 2 bases from J; junction bases left unmatched: 3. The CDR3 loop is CASRRLAGATDTQYF. The CDR3 region has the DNA TGTGCCAGCAGGCGACTAGCGGGGGCCACAGATACGCAGTATTTT.

This chain joins TRBV2 and TRBJ2-5; D perhaps matches TRBD2 (6 bases). Per the germline V gene, CDR1 is SNHLY and CDR2 is FYNNEI. Trimming pared 4 bases from V and 0 bases from J, leaving 9 bases between. The CDR3 length is 14 residues. CDR3 residues: CASSGRGNQETQYF. The CDR3 bases are TGTGCCAGCAGTGGGCGCGGGAACCAAGAGACCCAGTACTTC. Full variable domain (missing parts from reference TRBV2 and TRBJ2-5): EPEVTQTPSHQVTQMGQEVILRCVPISNHLYFYWYRQILGQKVEFLVSFYNNEISEKSEIFDDQFSVERPDGSNFTLKIRSTKLEDSAMYFCASSGRGNQETQYFGPGTRLLVL.